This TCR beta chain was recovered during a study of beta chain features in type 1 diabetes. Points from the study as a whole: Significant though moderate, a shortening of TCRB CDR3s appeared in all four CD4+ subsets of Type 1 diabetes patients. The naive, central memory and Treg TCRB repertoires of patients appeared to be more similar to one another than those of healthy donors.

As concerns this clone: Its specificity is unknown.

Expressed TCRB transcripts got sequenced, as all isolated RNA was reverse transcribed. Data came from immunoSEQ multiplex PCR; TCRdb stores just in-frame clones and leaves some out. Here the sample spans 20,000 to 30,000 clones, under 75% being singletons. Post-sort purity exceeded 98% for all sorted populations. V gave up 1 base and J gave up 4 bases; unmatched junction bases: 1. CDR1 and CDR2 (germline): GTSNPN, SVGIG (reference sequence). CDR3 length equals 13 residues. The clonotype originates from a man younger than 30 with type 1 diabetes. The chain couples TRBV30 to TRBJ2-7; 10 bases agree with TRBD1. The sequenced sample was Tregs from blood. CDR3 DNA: TGTGCCTGGAGTGGGACAGGGGGATACGAGCAGTACTTC. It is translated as CAWSGTGGYEQYF.